Sequencing of this T cell receptor (beta chain) was carried out in a study of technical replicates of blood from a handful of donors (dated by TCRdb to 2016 to 2017). In the germline V gene, CDR1 corresponds to LGHNT and CDR2 to FRNRAP. The CDR3 spans 14 residues, from the cysteine through the phenylalanine. Only the CDR3 portion is preserved as DNA: 42 bases, with reading frame beginning at the first base. V loses 3 bases of germline sequence and J loses 1 base, and the interval between the two ends is 9 bases. Receptor libraries were prepared by the immunoSEQ multiplex PCR assay. The clones in this table, taken by TCRdb from immuneACCESS, are in-frame only. Not every clone is retained; where verified, under half of the shortfall comes from an unresolved V gene, and the cause of the rest is unknown. This sample gives over 80,000 clones in total; roughly 96% of them show up just once. Clones ranked in the top ten supply about 0.36% of the sample.

Details on this clone: This receptor's antigen is unknown. Per-base qualities were not stored, and no clone one base away is much larger.

This clonotype was obtained from a human donor in good health. The sequenced sample was T cells isolated from PBMCs. The sequence is built from TRBV12-5 and TRBJ1-1; TRBD1 is perhaps the D gene, given 6 matching bases. This receptor has the CDR3 CASGLGQQNTEAFF. The DNA sequence reads TGTGCTAGTGGTTTAGGACAGCAGAACACTGAAGCTTTCTTT.